This entry is about one T cell receptor (beta chain). Its antigen is not known. The data derive from a study of shared clonotypes between healthy human individuals. Several immunoSEQ plates received, in even portions, the genomic DNA of each subset. Only in-frame clones appear in the TCRdb table, and some are missing; sequencing was by immunoSEQ multiplex PCR. The sample shows hundreds of thousands of clones, roughly 78% of them seen only once. CD45RA-negative memory and CD45RA+ naive subsets were split from the CD4+ cells. Broader study findings: Generally, naive subsets (rather than memory subsets) showed larger estimated richness. Rarefaction gave evidence that sorted-subset sequencing remained incomplete despite large depth.

Material for sequencing was memory CD4+ T cells sorted from blood. As to subset: CD45RA-negative fraction. The TCR originated in a woman in her 30s in good health.

This CDR3 is CASSSVLGADTQYF. CDR3 nucleotide sequence: TGTGCCAGCAGCTCCGTCCTCGGGGCAGATACGCAGTATTTT. J is TRBJ2-3 and V is TRBV11-2, with D possibly matching TRBD2 (5 bases). The V gene lost 4 bases and the J gene lost 4 bases, with 12 bases spanning the gap. Germline V gives CDR1 SGHAT, CDR2 FQNNGV. CDR3 size: 14 residues.